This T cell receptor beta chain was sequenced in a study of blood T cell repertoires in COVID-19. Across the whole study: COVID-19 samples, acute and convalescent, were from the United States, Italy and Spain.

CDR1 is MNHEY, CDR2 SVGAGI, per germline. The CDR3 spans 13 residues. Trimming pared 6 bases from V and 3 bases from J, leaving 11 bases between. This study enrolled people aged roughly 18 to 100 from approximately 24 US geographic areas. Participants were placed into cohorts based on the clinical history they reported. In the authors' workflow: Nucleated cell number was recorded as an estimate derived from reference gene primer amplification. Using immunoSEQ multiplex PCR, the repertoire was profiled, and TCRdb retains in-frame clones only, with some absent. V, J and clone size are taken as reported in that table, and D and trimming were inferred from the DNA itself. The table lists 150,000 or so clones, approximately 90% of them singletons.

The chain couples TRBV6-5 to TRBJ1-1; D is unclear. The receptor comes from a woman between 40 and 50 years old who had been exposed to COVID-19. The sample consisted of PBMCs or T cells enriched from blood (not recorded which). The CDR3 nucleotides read TGTGCCAGCAGGGCTCGGCGGGACACTGAAGCTTTCTTT. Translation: CASRARRDTEAFF.